These 8 T cell receptor beta chains came from one sample sequenced in a study of OX40 agonist ivuxolimab in advanced cancers. Method: immunoSEQ multiplex PCR; TCRdb's copy keeps in-frame clones and lacks some. The sample has 77,000 or so clones; about 90% are singletons. The input for sequencing was CD4+ or CD8+ T cells sorted from blood, taken in a trial of the OX40 agonist ivuxolimab. The receptors here all came from an adult with an advanced solid tumor such as melanoma, head and neck, liver or kidney cancer.

The chain is built from TRBV11-3 and TRBJ2-3, with D possibly matching TRBD1 (8 bases). Germline CDR1 reads SGHNT; CDR2 reads YENEEA. There are 16 residues in the CDR3. Trimming took 5 bases from V and 3 from J, leaving 18 bases between them. CDR3 in DNA: TGTGCCAGCAGCCTAAGACAGGGGAGGGGAACAGATACGCAGTATTTT. Translated: CASSLRQGRGTDTQYF.

The chain links TRBV11-3 to TRBJ1-3, with unresolved D. CDR3 length: 15 amino acids. V was clipped by 5 bases and J by 2 bases, with 13 bases between them. CDR1 SGHNT and CDR2 YENEEA come from the germline V gene. In DNA, the CDR3 is TGTGCCAGCAGCGCGTATGGCTCGCCTGGAAACACCATATATTTT. The encoded protein is CASSAYGSPGNTIYF.

The rearrangement links TRBV12-5 to TRBJ1-1; D is ambiguous. V dropped 5 bases and J dropped 4 bases, with 20 bases sitting between them. Germline V gene data show CDR1 as LGHNT and CDR2 as FRNRAP. There are 16 residues in the CDR3. CDR3 residues: CASGLPEGGRATEAFF. The CDR3, as DNA: TGTGCTAGTGGTCTCCCCGAGGGAGGGCGGGCCACTGAAGCTTTCTTT.

This clone was found once. The V and J genes are TRBV11-3 and TRBJ1-4; TRBD1 agrees at 7 bases. Germline V gene sequence: CDR1 SGHNT, CDR2 YENEEA. Germline trimming cut 3 bases from V and 3 bases from J; bases unmatched to any gene: 4. The CDR3 runs 15 residues. The CDR3 loop is CASSFTGEANEKLFF. The CDR3 DNA reads as TGTGCCAGCAGCTTCACAGGGGAGGCTAATGAAAAACTGTTTTTT.

This clone occurred once. J is TRBJ2-3 and V is TRBV5-4; D not resolved. This CDR3 spans 14 amino acids. Looked up from germline, CDR1 is SGHNT and CDR2 is YYREEE (reference sequence). The ends were cut back, 4 bases at V and 1 base at J, with 10 bases in the middle. In DNA, the CDR3 is TGTGCCAGCAGCCGGAGACTTGGCACAGATACGCAGTATTTT. This translates into CASSRRLGTDTQYF.

As regards this clone: At the DNA level, this CDR3 is encoded by other sequences in the same sample as well. This rearrangement joins TRBV6-4 to TRBJ2-1, with TRBD2 identical over 13 bases. The CDR3 is 14 residues long. CDR1 and CDR2 (germline): MRHNA, SNTAGT. With V trimmed by 6 bases and J by 9 bases, 5 bases remained unmatched. The DNA of the CDR3 is TGTGCCAGCAGCGGACTAGCGGGAGTCAGTGAGCAGTTCTTC. This encodes CASSGLAGVSEQFF.

The V and J genes are TRBV6-6 and TRBJ2-7, with a tentative D call TRBD1 (6 bases). The V end was cut by 0 bases, the J end by 6 bases, with 15 bases between. The CDR3 loop spans 15 amino acids. Germline-derived CDR1 and CDR2 are MNHNY and SVGAGI (reference sequence). CDR3 residues: CASSYSGALGTEQYF. Here the CDR3 DNA reads TGTGCCAGCAGTTACTCGGGGGCGCTGGGTACCGAGCAGTACTTC.

CDR3 residues: CASSTGPGAYNEQFF. The CDR3 coding sequence is TGTGCCAGCAGTACAGGGCCTGGGGCCTACAATGAGCAGTTCTTC. This chain joins TRBV2 and TRBJ2-1, with a weak D call TRBD1 (6 bases). The V gene lost 5 bases and the J gene lost 2 bases, with 13 bases spanning the gap. Per germline, CDR1 SNHLY and CDR2 FYNNEI. The CDR3 extends over 15 amino acids.